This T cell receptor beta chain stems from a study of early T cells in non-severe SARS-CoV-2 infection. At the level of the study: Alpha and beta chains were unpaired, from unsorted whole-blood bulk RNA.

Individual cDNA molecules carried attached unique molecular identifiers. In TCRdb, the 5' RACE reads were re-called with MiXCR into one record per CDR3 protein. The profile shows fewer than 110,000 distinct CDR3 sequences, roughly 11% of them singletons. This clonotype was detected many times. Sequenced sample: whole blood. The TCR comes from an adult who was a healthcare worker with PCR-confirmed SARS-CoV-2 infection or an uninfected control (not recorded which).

The CDR3 bases are TGCGCCAGCAGCTTGGCCCCCGCGAGCTCCTACAATGAGCAGTTCTTC. As protein: CASSLAPASSYNEQFF. This chain connects TRBV5-1 to TRBJ2-1, with D uncertain. The CDR3 covers 16 residues. The germline V gene encodes CDR1 SGHRS and CDR2 YFSETQ. The V gene lost 0 bases and the J gene lost 0 bases, with 10 bases spanning the gap.